The 32 T cell receptor beta chains given below trace back to one sample, sequenced in a study of monozygotic twins with inflammatory bowel disease. TCRdb re-called the 5' RACE reads and catalogs CDR3 proteins one per entry, DNA excluded. The sample holds a few hundred thousand distinct CDR3 sequences. What was sequenced was blood. These receptors were taken from a human donor with ulcerative colitis or Crohn's disease, or a healthy co-twin of an affected twin (not recorded which).

The chain joins TRBV5-1 to TRBJ2-7; checking the TCRdb D call of TRBD2 is not possible without DNA. Germline lookup yields CDR1 SGHRS and CDR2 YFSETQ. The length of the CDR3 is 14 residues. The CDR3 loop reads CASSQEGTTRVQYF.

The chain joins TRBV5-1 to TRBJ2-1; TCRdb proposes TRBD1, but this gene call is untestable without DNA. The V gene's germline CDR1 is SGHRS and CDR2 YFSETQ. The CDR3 is 16 amino acids. This chain's CDR3 is CASSYQGVGSADEQFF.

This sequence joins TRBV7-8 and TRBJ2-3. The CDR3 is 11 residues long. The germline CDR1 and CDR2 sequences are SGHVS and FQNEAQ. The CDR3 is CASSSADTQYF. Full variable domain (rest looked up from reference TRBV7-8 and TRBJ2-3): GAGVSQSPRYKVAKRGQDVALRCDPISGHVSLFWYQQALGQGPEFLTYFQNEAQLDKSGLPSDRFFAERPEGSVSTLKIQRTQQEDSAVYLCASSSADTQYFGPGTRLTVL.

The chain is built from TRBV15 and TRBJ2-1. Germline CDR1 reads LNHNV; CDR2 reads YYDKDF (reference sequence). CDR3 length: 14 amino acids. CDR3 region: CATSRVSSYNEQFF.

V is TRBV12-3 or TRBV12-4 and J is TRBJ2-1; checking the TCRdb D call of TRBD2 is not possible without DNA. This CDR3 contains 15 residues. The CDR3 loop is CASRPTEDSGNEQFF.

The rearrangement uses TRBV20-1 and TRBJ2-2; lacking DNA, the TRBD1 call made by TCRdb goes unchecked. This CDR3 is built from 16 residues. The germline CDR1 and CDR2 sequences are DFQATT and SNEGSKA (reference sequence). This CDR3 is CSARDRRQGLSGELFF.

The CDR3 spells CASSFGEPNSPLHF. The chain couples TRBV12-3 or TRBV12-4 to TRBJ1-6. The CDR3 is 14 residues long.

The chain uses TRBV12-3 or TRBV12-4 and TRBJ2-2; TCRdb selects TRBD2, and the lack of DNA leaves this call unchecked. The CDR3 length is 18 residues. CDR3: CASSPQRGRTETFGELFF.

The chain uses TRBV5-1 and TRBJ1-1; as DNA is missing, the TRBD1 call by TCRdb cannot be tested. Germline V gene lookup returns CDR1 SGHRS and CDR2 YFSETQ. CDR3 length: 14 residues. CDR3 region: CASRVTGGGTEAFF.

The chain employs TRBV27 and TRBJ1-2. The CDR3 loop spans 13 amino acids. Germline loops: CDR1 MNHEY, CDR2 SMNVEV (reference sequence). The CDR3 sequence: CASSLGEFYGYTF.

The V gene is TRBV11-2, the J gene TRBJ1-3; TCRdb gives TRBD1 as the D gene, but with no DNA this cannot be confirmed. Germline V gene lookup returns CDR1 SGHAT and CDR2 FQNNGV. The CDR3 runs to 13 residues. CDR3 sequence: CATSQGAGNTIYF.

The rearrangement joins TRBV27 to TRBJ2-1; TCRdb reports TRBD2, a call that lacks DNA to check it against. The CDR3 runs to 15 residues. Germline V gene data show CDR1 as MNHEY and CDR2 as SMNVEV (reference sequence). This CDR3 reads CASNFGRTVFSEQFF.

The rearrangement uses TRBV20-1 and TRBJ1-1; the D call of TRBD1 rests on TCRdb alone, since no DNA is present to check it. Germline loops: CDR1 DFQATT, CDR2 SNEGSKA (reference sequence). The CDR3 length is 16 residues. CDR3 sequence reads: CSARRQGAHMNTEAFF.

The V and J genes are TRBV7-6 and TRBJ2-2; with no DNA, the TCRdb D assignment of TRBD2 cannot be verified. The CDR3 contains 18 residues. Germline V gene sequence: CDR1 SGHVS, CDR2 FNYEAQ. The CDR3 sequence: CASSLVLPSSRHTGELFF.

The rearrangement links TRBV20-1 to TRBJ2-5; TCRdb picks TRBD2, but there is no DNA to check that call. The CDR3 length is 19 residues. CDR1 is DFQATT, CDR2 SNEGSKA, per germline (reference sequence). The CDR3 reads CSASSDSTLGGLGQETQYF.

The V gene is TRBV4-1, the J gene TRBJ1-5. CDR3 size: 12 residues. In germline, CDR1 is MGHRA, CDR2 YSYEKL. CDR3 amino acids: CASSQGAQPQHF.

This rearrangement joins TRBV19 to TRBJ2-3; TCRdb indicates TRBD2, and absent DNA this call remains unverified. This CDR3 has 14 residues. Germline V CDR1 and CDR2: LNHDA, SQIVND (reference sequence). CDR3: CASSDLRLTDTQYF.

This sequence joins TRBV3-1 and TRBJ2-2; without DNA, the TCRdb call of TRBD2 cannot be checked. Germline V gene lookup returns CDR1 LGHDT and CDR2 YNNKEL (reference sequence). The CDR3 extends over 14 amino acids. The CDR3 reads CASSHSGGAGELFF.

The V and J genes are TRBV4-2 and TRBJ2-4; no DNA is available, so the TRBD1 call from TCRdb remains unchecked. The germline gives CDR1 LGHNA, CDR2 YNFKEQ. This CDR3 contains 15 residues. This CDR3 reads CASSQDRGLGNIQYF.

V and J are TRBV20-1 and TRBJ1-2; the D call of TRBD1 rests on TCRdb alone, since no DNA is present to check it. Germline CDR1 DFQATT, CDR2 SNEGSKA (reference sequence). This CDR3 is 13 amino acids long. The chain's CDR3 is CSAREGTGVGYTF.

The CDR3 region is CASSSGDYSNQPQHF. The rearrangement links TRBV9 to TRBJ1-5; absent DNA, TCRdb's TRBD1 call cannot be checked. The length of the CDR3 is 15 residues. Germline CDR1 is SGDLS and CDR2 is YYNGEE.

V gene TRBV5-1 combines with J gene TRBJ2-3; TCRdb's D call, TRBD2, is unchecked because there is no DNA. The CDR3 consists of 17 residues. CDR1 SGHRS and CDR2 YFSETQ come from the germline V gene. The CDR3 region is CASSLDRAGGHADTQYF.

V is TRBV12-3 or TRBV12-4 and J is TRBJ2-5; the D gene TCRdb calls, TRBD2, cannot be checked with no DNA. The CDR3 length is 16 residues. The CDR3 is CASSLTSGGAGETQYF.

The V gene is TRBV12-3 or TRBV12-4, the J gene TRBJ2-3; no DNA is available, so the TRBD2 call from TCRdb remains unchecked. The CDR3 is made up of 15 amino acids. CDR3 residues: CASSLIAGTPDTQYF.

This chain uses TRBV7-8 with TRBJ2-1; as DNA is missing, the TRBD2 call by TCRdb cannot be tested. Germline-derived CDR1 and CDR2 are SGHVS and FQNEAQ. The CDR3 runs to 16 residues. The CDR3 region is CASSFRGGTSRDEQFF.

The chain carries TRBV7-3 and TRBJ2-1. Germline CDR1 and CDR2: SGHTA and FQGTGA. The CDR3 extends over 13 amino acids. The CDR3 sequence is CASSLFSENEQFF.

V is TRBV6-6 and J is TRBJ1-1. The germline gives CDR1 MNHNY, CDR2 SVGAGI (reference sequence). The length of the CDR3 is 11 residues. CDR3 residues: CASSYIAEAFF.

The chain combines TRBV5-1 with TRBJ2-3; TCRdb's D call, TRBD1, is unchecked because there is no DNA. The CDR3 is made up of 14 amino acids. Germline loops: CDR1 SGHRS, CDR2 YFSETQ. CDR3 loop: CASRNRGLTDTQYF.

The V gene is TRBV27, the J gene TRBJ2-7; TCRdb indicates TRBD1, and absent DNA this call remains unverified. There are 16 residues in the CDR3. Germline V CDR1 and CDR2: MNHEY, SMNVEV (reference sequence). The CDR3 sequence: CASSAPGTGLTYEQYF.

V is TRBV6-1 and J is TRBJ2-7; the D call from TCRdb, TRBD2, cannot be confirmed without DNA. The CDR3 runs 13 residues. CDR1 MNHNS and CDR2 SASEGT come from the germline V gene. Here the CDR3 reads CASRIGGVYEQYF.

The chain recombines TRBV19 with TRBJ2-3; the D call of TRBD2 rests on TCRdb alone, since no DNA is present to check it. Germline values: CDR1 LNHDA, CDR2 SQIVND (reference sequence). The CDR3 extends over 16 amino acids. CDR3 sequence reads: CASKSGGASYTDTQYF. The full variable domain, completed using reference TRBV19 and TRBJ2-3, is DGGITQSPKYLFRKEGQNVTLSCEQNLNHDAMYWYRQDPGQGLRLIYYSQIVNDFQKGDIAEGYSVSREKKESFPLTVTSAQKNPTAFYLCASKSGGASYTDTQYFGPGTRLTVL.

The chain employs TRBV7-2 and TRBJ1-3; the TCRdb D gene call, TRBD1, has no DNA to confirm it. The CDR3 runs 16 residues. Germline-derived CDR1 and CDR2 are SGHTA and FQGNSA. CDR3 amino acids: CASSLAEGGTGNTIYF.